This TCR beta chain was obtained from a study of T cells after yellow fever vaccination. Findings and limits, study-wide: Post-booster reappearance was seen for most primary-vaccination clones (about 96% CD4, roughly 88% CD8). High-abundance clonotypes from the bulk population could contaminate FACS-sorted repertoires.

As for this clonotype: Its specificity is not known.

CDR3 length equals 14 residues. Looked up from germline, CDR1 is DFQATT and CDR2 is SNEGSKA (reference sequence). J lost 5 bases, V lost 0 bases, and 6 bases had no gene match. It was through 5'RACE template switching that TCR cDNA was made, with a universal primer site and UMIs added. TCRdb recomputed calls from the 5' RACE reads with MiXCR, one row per CDR3 protein. The sample yields hundreds of thousands of distinct CDR3 sequences, roughly an eighth seen once. Sequencing was performed on PBMCs, taken on the day of the yellow fever booster vaccination. The V call is TRBV20-1, the J call TRBJ2-5, with 7 nucleotides matching TRBD2. The sequence came from a man aged 30 to 39 who received the YFV17D yellow fever vaccine. CDR3 loop: CSAREAGARETQYF. CDR3 nucleotide sequence: TGCAGTGCTAGAGAGGCGGGAGCGCGGGAGACCCAGTACTTC.